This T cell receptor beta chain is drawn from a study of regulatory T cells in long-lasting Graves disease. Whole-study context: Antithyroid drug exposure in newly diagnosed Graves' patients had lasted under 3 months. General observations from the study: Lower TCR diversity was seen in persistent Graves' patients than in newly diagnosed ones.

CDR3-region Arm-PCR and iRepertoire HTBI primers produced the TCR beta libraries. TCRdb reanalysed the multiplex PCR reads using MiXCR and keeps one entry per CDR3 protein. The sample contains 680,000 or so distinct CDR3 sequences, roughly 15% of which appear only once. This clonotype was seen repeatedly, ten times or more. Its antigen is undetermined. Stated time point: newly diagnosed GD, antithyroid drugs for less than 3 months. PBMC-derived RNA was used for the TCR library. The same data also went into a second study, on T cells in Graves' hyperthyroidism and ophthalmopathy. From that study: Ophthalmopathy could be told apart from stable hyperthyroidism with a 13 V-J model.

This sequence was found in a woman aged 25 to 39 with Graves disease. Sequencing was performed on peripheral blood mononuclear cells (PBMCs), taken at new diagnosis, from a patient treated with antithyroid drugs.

The CDR3 is CASSAPTGVRGQYF. The DNA of the CDR3 is TGTGCCAGCAGCGCCCCTACAGGGGTACGGGGGCAGTATTTT. The rearrangement links TRBV28 to TRBJ2-3; 7 bases are a match to TRBD1. This CDR3 region has 14 residues. V dropped 6 bases and J dropped 11; count of bases not matched to a gene: 14. Germline V CDR1 and CDR2: MDHEN, SYDVKM.